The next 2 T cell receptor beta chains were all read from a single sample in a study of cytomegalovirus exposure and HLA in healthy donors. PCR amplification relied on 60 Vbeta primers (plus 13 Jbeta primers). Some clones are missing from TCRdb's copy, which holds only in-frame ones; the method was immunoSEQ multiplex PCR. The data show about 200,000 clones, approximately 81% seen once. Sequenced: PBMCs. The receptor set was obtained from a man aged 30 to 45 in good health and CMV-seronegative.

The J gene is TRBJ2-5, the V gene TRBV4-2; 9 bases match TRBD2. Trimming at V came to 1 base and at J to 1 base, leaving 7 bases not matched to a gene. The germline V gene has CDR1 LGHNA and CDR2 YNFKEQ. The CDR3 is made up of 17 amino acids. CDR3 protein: CASSQVRQRGVQETQYF. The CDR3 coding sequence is TGTGCCAGCAGCCAAGTTAGACAGCGGGGGGTCCAAGAGACCCAGTACTTC.

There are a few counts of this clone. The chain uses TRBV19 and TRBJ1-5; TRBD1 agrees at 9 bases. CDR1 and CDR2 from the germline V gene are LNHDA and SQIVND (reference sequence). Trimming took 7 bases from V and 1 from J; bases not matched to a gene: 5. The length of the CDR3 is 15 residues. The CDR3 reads CASNLQGASNQPQHF. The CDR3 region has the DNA TGTGCCAGTAACTTACAGGGGGCCAGCAATCAGCCCCAGCATTTT.